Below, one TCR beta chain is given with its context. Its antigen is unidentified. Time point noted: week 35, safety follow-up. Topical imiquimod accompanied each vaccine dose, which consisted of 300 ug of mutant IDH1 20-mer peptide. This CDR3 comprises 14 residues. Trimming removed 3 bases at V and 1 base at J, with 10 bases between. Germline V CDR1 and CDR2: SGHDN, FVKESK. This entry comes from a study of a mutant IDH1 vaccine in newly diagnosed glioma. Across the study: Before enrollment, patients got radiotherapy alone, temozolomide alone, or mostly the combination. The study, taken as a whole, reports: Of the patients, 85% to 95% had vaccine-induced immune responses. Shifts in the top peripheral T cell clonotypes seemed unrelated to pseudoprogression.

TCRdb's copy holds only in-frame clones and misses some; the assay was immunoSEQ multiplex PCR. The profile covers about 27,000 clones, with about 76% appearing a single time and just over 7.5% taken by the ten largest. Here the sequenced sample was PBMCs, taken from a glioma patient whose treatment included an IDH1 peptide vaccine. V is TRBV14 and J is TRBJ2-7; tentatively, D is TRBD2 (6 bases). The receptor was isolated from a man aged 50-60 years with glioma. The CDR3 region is CASSQGGGSYEQYF. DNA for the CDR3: TGTGCCAGCAGCCAGGGTGGAGGGTCCTACGAGCAGTACTTC.